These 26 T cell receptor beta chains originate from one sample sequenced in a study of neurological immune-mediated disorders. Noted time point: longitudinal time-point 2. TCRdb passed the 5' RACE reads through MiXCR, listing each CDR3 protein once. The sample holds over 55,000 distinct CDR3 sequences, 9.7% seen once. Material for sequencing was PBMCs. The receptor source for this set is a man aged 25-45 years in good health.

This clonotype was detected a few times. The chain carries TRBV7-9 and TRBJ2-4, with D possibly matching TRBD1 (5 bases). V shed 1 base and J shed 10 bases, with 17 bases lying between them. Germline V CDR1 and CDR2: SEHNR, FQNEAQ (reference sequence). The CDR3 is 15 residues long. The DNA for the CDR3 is TGTGCCAGCAGCTTAGGGGGCATGAAGGGAATGATTCAGTACTTC. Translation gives CASSLGGMKGMIQYF. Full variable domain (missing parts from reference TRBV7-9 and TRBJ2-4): DTGVSQNPRHKITKRGQNVTFRCDPISEHNRLYWYRQTLGQGPEFLTYFQNEAQLEKSRLLSDRFSAERPKGSFSTLEIQRTEQGDSAMYLCASSLGGMKGMIQYFGAGTRLSVL.

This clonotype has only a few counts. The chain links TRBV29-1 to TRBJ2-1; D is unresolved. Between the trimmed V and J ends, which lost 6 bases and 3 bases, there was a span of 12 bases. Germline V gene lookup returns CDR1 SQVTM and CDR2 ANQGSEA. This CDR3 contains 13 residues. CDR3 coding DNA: TGCAGCGTCACTTCTAGGAACTACAATGAGCAGTTCTTC. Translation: CSVTSRNYNEQFF.

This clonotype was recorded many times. The CDR3 reads CARLWTAHSGANVLTF. CDR3 DNA: TGTGCCCGGCTTTGGACAGCCCACTCTGGGGCCAACGTCCTGACTTTC. V usage is TRBV2 and J usage is TRBJ2-6; the D gene is possibly TRBD1 (6 bases). Deletions cut 11 bases from V and 0 bases from J, with 17 bases between. The CDR3 totals 16 residues. CDR1 is SNHLY and CDR2 is FYNNEI in the germline V gene.

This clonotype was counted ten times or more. This chain's CDR3 is CASSLAGQISGANVLTF. The CDR3, as DNA: TGTGCCAGCAGTTTGGCCGGACAAATCTCTGGGGCCAACGTCCTGACTTTC. The chain combines TRBV28 with TRBJ2-6; maybe TRBD1 (5 bases). Germline CDR1 and CDR2: MDHEN and SYDVKM. Trimming pared 3 bases from V and 0 bases from J, leaving 12 bases between. The CDR3 has 17 amino acids.

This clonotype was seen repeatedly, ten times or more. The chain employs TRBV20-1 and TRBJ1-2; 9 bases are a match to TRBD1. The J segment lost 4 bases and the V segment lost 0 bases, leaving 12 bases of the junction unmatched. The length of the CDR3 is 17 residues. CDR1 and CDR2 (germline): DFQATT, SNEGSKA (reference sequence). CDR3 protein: CSARDPLGTGLIYGYTF. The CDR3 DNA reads TGCAGTGCTAGAGATCCCCTGGGGACAGGGCTTATCTATGGCTACACCTTC.

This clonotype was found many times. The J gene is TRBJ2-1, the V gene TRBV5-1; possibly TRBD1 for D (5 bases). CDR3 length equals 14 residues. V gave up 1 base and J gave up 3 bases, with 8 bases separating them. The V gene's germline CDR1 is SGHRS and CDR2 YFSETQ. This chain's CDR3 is CASSLYDSYNEQFF. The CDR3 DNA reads TGCGCCAGCAGCTTGTACGACAGCTACAATGAGCAGTTCTTC.

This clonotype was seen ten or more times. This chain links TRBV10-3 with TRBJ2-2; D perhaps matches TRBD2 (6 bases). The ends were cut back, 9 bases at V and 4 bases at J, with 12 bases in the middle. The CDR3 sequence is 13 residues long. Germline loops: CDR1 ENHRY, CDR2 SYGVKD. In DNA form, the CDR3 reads TGTGCCATTTCTCCGGGAGCCACCGGGGAGCTGTTTTTT. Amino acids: CAISPGATGELFF.

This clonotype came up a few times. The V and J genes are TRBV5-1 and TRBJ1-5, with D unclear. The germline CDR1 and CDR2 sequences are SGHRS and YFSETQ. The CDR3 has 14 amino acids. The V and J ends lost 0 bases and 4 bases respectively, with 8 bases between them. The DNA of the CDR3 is TGCGCCAGCAGCTTGGACGCTCCGAATCAGCCCCAGCATTTT. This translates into CASSLDAPNQPQHF.

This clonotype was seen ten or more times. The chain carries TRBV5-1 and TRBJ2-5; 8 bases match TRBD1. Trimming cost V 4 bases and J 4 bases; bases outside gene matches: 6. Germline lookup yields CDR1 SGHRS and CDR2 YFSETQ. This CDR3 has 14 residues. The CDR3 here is CASSPTGGIETQYF. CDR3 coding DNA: TGCGCCAGCAGCCCAACAGGGGGGATAGAGACCCAGTACTTC.

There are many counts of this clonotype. The CDR3 is CAISPGTGNEQFF. The CDR3 DNA follows: TGTGCCATCAGCCCGGGGACCGGGAATGAGCAGTTCTTC. The genes are TRBV10-3 and TRBJ2-1; D possibly uses TRBD1 or TRBD2 (5 bases each). Germline V gene lookup returns CDR1 ENHRY and CDR2 SYGVKD. V lost 6 bases to trimming and J lost 7 bases, with 13 bases between them. The CDR3 spans 13 residues.

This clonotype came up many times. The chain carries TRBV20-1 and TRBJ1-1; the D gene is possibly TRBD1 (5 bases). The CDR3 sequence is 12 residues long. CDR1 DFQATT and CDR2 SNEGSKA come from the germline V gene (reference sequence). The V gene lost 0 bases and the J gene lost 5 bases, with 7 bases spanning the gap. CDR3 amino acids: CSAREGETEAFF. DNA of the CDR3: TGCAGTGCTAGAGAGGGGGAAACTGAAGCTTTCTTT.

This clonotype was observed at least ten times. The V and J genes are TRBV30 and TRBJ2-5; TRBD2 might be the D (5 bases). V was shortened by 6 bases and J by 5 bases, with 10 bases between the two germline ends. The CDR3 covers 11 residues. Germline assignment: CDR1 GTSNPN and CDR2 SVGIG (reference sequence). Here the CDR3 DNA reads TGTGCCTGCTCGGGAAGGGAGACCCAGTACTTC. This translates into CACSGRETQYF.

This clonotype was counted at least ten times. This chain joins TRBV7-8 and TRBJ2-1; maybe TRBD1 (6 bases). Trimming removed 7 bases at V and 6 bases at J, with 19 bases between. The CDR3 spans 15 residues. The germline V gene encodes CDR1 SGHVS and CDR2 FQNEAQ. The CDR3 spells CASNTRGKRSNEQFF. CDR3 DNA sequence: TGTGCCAGCAACACCAGGGGTAAAAGGTCCAATGAGCAGTTCTTC.

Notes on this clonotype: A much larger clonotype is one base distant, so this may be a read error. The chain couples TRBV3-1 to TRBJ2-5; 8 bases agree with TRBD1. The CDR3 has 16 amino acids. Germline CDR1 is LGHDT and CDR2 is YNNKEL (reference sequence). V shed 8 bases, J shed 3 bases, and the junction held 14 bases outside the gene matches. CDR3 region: CASGRRTGCLKETQYF. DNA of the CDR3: TGTGCCAGCGGAAGACGGACAGGGTGTTTGAAAGAGACCCAGTACTTC.

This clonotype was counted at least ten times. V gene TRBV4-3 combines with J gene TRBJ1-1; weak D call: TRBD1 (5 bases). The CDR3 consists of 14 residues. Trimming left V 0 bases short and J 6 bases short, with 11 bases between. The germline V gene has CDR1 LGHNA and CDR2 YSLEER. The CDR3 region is CASSQDVAGAEAFF. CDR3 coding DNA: TGCGCCAGCAGCCAAGACGTCGCGGGGGCTGAAGCTTTCTTT.

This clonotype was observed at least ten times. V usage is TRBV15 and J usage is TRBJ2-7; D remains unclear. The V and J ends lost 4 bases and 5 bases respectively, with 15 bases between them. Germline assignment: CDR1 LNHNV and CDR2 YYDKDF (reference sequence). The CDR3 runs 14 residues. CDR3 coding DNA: TGTGCCACCAGCATAGGACGGCTAGGCAACGAGCAGTACTTC. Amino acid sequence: CATSIGRLGNEQYF.

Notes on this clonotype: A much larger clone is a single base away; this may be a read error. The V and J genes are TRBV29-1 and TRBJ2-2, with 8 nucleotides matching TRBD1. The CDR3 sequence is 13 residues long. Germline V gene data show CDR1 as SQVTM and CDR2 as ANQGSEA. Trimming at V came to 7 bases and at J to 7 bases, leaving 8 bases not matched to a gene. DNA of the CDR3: TGCAGCGCCCGACAGGGGACGGTCGGGGAGCTGTTTTTT. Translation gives CSARQGTVGELFF.

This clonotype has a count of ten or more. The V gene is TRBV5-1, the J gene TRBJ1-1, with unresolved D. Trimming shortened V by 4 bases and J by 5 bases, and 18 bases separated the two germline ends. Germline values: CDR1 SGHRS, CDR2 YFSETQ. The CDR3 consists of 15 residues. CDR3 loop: CASSLTGPSGTEAFF. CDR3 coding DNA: TGCGCCAGCAGCCTAACCGGGCCCTCTGGTACTGAAGCTTTCTTT.

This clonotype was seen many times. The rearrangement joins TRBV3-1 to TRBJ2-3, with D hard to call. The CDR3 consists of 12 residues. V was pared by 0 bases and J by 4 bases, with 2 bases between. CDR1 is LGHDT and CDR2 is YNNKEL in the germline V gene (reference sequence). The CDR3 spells CASSQDADTQYF. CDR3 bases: TGTGCCAGCAGCCAAGATGCAGATACGCAGTATTTT.

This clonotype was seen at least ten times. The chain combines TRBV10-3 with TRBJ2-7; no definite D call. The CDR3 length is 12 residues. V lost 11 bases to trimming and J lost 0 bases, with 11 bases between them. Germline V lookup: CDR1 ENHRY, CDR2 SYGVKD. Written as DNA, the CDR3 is TGTGCCCTCGCGGACGGCTCCTACGAGCAGTACTTC. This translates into CALADGSYEQYF.

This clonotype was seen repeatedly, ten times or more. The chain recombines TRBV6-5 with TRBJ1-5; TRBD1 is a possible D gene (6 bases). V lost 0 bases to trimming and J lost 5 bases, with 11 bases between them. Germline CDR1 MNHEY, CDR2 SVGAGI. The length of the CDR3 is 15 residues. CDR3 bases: TGTGCCAGCAGTTACTCAGGGAGGGGGGATCAGCCCCAGCATTTT. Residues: CASSYSGRGDQPQHF.

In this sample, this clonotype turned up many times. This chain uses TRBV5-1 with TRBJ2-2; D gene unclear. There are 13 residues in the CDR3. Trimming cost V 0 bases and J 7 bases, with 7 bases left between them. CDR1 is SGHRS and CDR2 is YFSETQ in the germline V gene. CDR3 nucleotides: TGCGCCAGCAGCTTGGAAGTTCTCGGGGAGCTGTTTTTT. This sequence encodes CASSLEVLGELFF.

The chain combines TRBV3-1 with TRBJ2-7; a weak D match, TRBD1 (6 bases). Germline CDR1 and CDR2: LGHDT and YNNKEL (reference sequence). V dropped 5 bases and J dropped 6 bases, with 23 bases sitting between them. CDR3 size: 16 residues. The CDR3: CASSSTRSTGSAEQYF. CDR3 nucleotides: TGTGCCAGCAGCTCCACCCGTTCGACAGGATCAGCCGAGCAGTACTTC.

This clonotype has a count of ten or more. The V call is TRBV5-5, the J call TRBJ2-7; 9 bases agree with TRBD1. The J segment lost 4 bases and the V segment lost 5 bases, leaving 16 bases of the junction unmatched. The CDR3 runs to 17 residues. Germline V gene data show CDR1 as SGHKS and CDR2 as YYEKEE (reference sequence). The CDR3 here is CASRAGTGLLLPYEQYF. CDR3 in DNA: TGTGCCAGCAGGGCCGGGACAGGGCTCCTCCTCCCTTACGAGCAGTACTTC.

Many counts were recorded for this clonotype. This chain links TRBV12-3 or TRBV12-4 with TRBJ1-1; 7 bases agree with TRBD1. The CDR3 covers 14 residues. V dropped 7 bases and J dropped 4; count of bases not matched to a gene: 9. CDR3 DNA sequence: TGTGCCAGCACCGGCCCAGCAGGGGGCACTGAAGCTTTCTTT. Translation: CASTGPAGGTEAFF.

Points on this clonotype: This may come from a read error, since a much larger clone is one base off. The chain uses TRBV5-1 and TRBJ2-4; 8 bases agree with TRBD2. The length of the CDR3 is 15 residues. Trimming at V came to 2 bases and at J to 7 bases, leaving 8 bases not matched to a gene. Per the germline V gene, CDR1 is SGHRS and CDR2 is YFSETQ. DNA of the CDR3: TGCGCCAGCAGCTTTGAAGCGGGAGTACGGAACATTCAGTACTTC. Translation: CASSFEAGVRNIQYF.